This TCR beta chain was recovered during a study of blood T cell repertoires in COVID-19. Study background: There were acute and convalescent COVID-19 samples, and they came from the United States, Italy and Spain.

Assignments of participants to cohorts depended upon their own reported clinical history. Donors of Cohort 3 who recovered were those that had two negative PCRs, clearance, or symptom resolution. Between the trimmed V and J ends, which lost 0 bases and 9 bases, there was a span of 6 bases. The length of the CDR3 is 12 residues. Germline CDR1 SGHNT, CDR2 YENEEA. In the authors' workflow: Amplification of reference gene primers provided the estimated nucleated cell counts. TCRdb's table, derived via immunoSEQ multiplex PCR, lists solely in-frame clones and lacks some. V, J and clone size were drawn from that table, and D and trimming were deduced from the DNA. The sample has 200,000 to 250,000 clones; over 80% are singletons.

The sequence was obtained from a middle-aged woman who had recovered from COVID-19. The sequencing sample was made of PBMCs or T cells enriched from blood (not recorded which). V usage is TRBV11-3 and J usage is TRBJ2-1; no clear D gene. The CDR3, as DNA: TGTGCCAGCAGCTTAGACCTGAGTGAGCAGTTCTTC. Amino acid sequence: CASSLDLSEQFF.